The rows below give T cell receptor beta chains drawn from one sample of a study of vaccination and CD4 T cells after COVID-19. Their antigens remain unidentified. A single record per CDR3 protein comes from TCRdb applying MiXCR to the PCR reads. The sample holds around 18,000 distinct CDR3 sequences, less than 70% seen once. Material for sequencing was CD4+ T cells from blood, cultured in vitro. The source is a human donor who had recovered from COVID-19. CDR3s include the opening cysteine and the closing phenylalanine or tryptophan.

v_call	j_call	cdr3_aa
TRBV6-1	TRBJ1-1	CASSPGQLKNEAFF
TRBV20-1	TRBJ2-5	CSATSSGGQETQYF
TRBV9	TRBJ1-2	CASSVASGGHYGYTF
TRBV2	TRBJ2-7	CASSGGRTGVSSYEQYF
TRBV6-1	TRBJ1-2	CASRRTGGFGYGYTF
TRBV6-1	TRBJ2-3	CASSEMADKYF
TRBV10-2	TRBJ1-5	CASSGQFNQPQHF
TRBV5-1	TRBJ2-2	CASSQRTGDTGELFF
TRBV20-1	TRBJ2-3	CSARDAREGADTQYF
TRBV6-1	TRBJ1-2	CASSRGQGDYGYTF
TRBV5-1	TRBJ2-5	CASSLEGGETQYF
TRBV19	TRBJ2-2	CASSGLNTGELFF
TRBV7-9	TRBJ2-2	CASSFQGATTGELFF
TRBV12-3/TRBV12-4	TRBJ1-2	CASSRTGDSYGYTF
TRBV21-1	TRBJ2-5	CASSNESGTQETQYF
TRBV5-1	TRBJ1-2	CASSLDGRGRDGYTF
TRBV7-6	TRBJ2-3	CASSGLAGETDTQYF
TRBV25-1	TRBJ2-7	CASSHLINRGSYEQYF
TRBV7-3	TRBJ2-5	CASSETGDQETQYF
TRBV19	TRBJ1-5	CASSTGQAFNQPQHF